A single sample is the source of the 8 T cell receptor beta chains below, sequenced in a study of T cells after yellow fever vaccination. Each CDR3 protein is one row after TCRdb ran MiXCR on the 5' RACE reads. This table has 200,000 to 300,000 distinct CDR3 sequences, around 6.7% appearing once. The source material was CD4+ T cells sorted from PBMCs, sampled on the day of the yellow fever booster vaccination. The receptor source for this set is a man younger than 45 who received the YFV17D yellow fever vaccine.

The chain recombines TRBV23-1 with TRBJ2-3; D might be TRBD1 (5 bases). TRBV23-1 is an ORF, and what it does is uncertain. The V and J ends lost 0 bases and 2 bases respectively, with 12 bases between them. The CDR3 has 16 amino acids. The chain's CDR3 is CASSQSIRAITDTQYF. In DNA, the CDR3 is TGCGCCAGCAGTCAATCGATCAGGGCTATCACAGATACGCAGTATTTT.

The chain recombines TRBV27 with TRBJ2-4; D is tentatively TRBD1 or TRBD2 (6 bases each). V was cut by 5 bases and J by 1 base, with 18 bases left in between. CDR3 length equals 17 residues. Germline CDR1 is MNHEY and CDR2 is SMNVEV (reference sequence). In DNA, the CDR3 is TGTGCCAGCAGTCAGACAGGTGTCGGGAGCGCCAAAAACATTCAGTACTTC. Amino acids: CASSQTGVGSAKNIQYF.

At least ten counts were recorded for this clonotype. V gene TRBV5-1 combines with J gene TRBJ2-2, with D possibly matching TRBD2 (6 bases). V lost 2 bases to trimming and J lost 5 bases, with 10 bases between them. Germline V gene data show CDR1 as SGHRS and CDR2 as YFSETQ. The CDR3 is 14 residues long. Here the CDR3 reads CASSFGGTTGELFF. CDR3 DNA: TGCGCCAGCAGCTTCGGGGGAACGACCGGGGAGCTGTTTTTT.

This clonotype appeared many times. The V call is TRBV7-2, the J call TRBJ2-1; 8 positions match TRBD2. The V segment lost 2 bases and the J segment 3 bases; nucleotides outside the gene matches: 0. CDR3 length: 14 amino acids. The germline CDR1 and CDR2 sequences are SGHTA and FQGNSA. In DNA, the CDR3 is TGTGCCAGCAGCTTAACTAGCGGCTACAATGAGCAGTTCTTC. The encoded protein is CASSLTSGYNEQFF.

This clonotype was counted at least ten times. The CDR3 here is CASAQFWAGYTF. DNA of the CDR3: TGTGCCAGCGCCCAGTTTTGGGCTGGCTACACCTTC. The chain links TRBV6-5 to TRBJ1-2, with D hard to call. CDR3 size: 12 residues. Trimming took off 8 bases at V and 7 bases at J, with 14 bases between the two ends. The V gene's germline CDR1 is MNHEY and CDR2 SVGAGI.

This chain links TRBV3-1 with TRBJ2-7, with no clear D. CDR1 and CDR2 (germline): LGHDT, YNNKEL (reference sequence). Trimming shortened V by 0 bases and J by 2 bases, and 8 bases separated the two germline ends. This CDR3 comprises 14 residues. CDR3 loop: CASSQEWGTYEQYF. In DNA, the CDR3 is TGTGCCAGCAGCCAAGAATGGGGTACCTACGAGCAGTACTTC.

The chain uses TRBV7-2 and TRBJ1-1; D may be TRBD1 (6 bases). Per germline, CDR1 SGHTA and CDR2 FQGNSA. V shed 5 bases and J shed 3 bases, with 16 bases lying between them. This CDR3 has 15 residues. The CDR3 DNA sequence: TGTGCCAGCAGCCTTCAGGGGTTGGTGTACACTGAAGCTTTCTTT. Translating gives CASSLQGLVYTEAFF.

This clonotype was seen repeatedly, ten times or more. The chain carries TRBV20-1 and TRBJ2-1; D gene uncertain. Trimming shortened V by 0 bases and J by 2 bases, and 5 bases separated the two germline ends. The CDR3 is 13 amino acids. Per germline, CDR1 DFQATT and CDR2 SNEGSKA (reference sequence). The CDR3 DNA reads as TGCAGTGCTAGAGATCCCGCCTACAATGAGCAGTTCTTC. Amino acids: CSARDPAYNEQFF.